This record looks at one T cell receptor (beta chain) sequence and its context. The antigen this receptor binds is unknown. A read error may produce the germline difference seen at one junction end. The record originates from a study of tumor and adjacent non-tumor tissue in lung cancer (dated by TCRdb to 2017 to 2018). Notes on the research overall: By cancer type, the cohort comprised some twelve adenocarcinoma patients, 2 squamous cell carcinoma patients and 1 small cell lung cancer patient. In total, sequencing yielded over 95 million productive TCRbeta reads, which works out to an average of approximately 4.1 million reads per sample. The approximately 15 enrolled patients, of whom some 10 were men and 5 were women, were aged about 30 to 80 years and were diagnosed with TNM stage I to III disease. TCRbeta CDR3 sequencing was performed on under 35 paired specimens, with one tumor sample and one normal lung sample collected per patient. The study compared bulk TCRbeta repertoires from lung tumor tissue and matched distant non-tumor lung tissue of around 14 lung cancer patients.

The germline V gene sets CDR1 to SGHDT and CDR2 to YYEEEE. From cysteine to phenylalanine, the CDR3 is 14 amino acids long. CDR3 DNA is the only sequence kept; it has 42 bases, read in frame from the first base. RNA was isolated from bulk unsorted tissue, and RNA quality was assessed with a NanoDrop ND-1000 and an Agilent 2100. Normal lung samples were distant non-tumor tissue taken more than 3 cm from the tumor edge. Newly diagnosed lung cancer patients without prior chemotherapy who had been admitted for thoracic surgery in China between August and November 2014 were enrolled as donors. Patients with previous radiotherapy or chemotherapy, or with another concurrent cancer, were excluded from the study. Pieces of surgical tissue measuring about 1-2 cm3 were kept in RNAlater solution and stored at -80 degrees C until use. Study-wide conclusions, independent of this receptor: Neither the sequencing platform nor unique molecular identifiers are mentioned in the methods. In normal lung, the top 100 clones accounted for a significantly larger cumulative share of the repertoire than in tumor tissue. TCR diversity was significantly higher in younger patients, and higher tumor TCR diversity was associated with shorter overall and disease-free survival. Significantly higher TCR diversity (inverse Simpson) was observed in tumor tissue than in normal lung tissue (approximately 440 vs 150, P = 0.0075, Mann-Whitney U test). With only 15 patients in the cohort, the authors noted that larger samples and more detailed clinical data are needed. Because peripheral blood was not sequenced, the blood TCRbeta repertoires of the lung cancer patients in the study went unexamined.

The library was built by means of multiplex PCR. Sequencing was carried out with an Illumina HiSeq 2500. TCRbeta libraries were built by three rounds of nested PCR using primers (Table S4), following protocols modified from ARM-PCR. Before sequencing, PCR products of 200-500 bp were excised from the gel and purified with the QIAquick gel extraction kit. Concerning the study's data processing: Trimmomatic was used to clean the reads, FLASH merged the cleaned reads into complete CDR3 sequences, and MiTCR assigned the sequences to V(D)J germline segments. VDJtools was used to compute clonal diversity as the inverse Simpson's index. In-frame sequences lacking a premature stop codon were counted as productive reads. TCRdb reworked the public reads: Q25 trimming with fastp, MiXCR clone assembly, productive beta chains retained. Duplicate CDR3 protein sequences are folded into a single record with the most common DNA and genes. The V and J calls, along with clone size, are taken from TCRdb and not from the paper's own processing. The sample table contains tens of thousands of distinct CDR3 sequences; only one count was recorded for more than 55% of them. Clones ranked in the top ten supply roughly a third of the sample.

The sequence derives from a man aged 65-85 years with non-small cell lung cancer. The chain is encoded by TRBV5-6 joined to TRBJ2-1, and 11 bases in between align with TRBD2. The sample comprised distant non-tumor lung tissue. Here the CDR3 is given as CANSELAGVNEQSF. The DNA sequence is TGTGCCAACAGCGAACTAGCGGGGGTTAATGAGCAGTCCTTC.